The clone carrying this TCR beta chain was seen a handful of times. Using genomic DNA as the template, TCR beta VDJ and CDR3 profiling was carried out. TCRdb independently ran MiXCR on the reads; one entry per CDR3 protein. This sample has about 470,000 distinct CDR3 sequences, with less than 35% found just once. This entry belongs to a study of CD8+CD57+ T cells in acquired aplastic anemia. Study in general: Recorded DNA amounts for sorted CD4+ and CD8+ cells had an average of approximately 3 ug.

Germline CDR1 is SGHAT and CDR2 is FQDESV (reference sequence). This CDR3 comprises 17 residues. The J segment lost 6 bases and the V segment lost 3 bases, leaving 11 bases of the junction unmatched. Before being chosen for sequencing, patients had shown CD8+CD57+ cell expansion by flow cytometry. The chain uses TRBV11-1 and TRBJ2-2, with 9 nucleotides matching TRBD1. The sequenced material came from sorted CD4+, CD8+, or CD8+CD57+ T cells (not recorded which) from PBMCs. This receptor was obtained from a human donor with aplastic anemia. This CDR3 reads CASSFAGQGADPGELFF. Here the CDR3 DNA reads TGTGCCAGCAGCTTTGCGGGACAGGGCGCGGATCCCGGGGAGCTGTTTTTT. The variable domain in full, with the rest retrieved from reference TRBV11-1 and TRBJ2-2, is EAEVAQSPRYKITEKSQAVAFWCDPISGHATLYWYRQILGQGPELLVQFQDESVVDDSQLPKDRFSAERLKGVDSTLKIQPAELGDSAMYLCASSFAGQGADPGELFFGEGSRLTVL.